A single sample gave rise to the 3 T cell receptor beta chains below, sequenced in a study of T cell responses to AZD1222 COVID-19 vaccine. Sequenced by immunoSEQ multiplex PCR; TCRdb stores in-frame clones only, minus some. Among 75,000 to 95,000 clones listed, 75% to 90% were seen once. This material consisted of peripheral blood, taken 28 days after the second AZD1222 dose. The receptor source for this set is an adult who received the AZD1222 COVID-19 vaccine.

This clone has just a few counts. The genes are TRBV7-9 and TRBJ1-3, with 12 positions matching TRBD1. Trimming cost V 4 bases and J 4 bases; bases outside gene matches: 11. This CDR3 region has 18 residues. Germline V gene data show CDR1 as SEHNR and CDR2 as FQNEAQ (reference sequence). The CDR3 region has the DNA TGTGCCAGCAGCTCCTTTCGGGACAGGGGGCGAGGGGGAAACACCATATATTTT. Its translation: CASSSFRDRGRGGNTIYF.

J is TRBJ1-1 and V is TRBV5-1; possibly TRBD1 for D (6 bases). The V and J ends lost 4 bases and 3 bases respectively, with 10 bases between them. CDR1 SGHRS and CDR2 YFSETQ come from the germline V gene. This CDR3 has 13 amino acids. The CDR3 coding sequence is TGCGCCAGCAGCGGAGGGGGGTACACTGAAGCTTTCTTT. Its translation: CASSGGGYTEAFF.

V gene TRBV5-8 combines with J gene TRBJ2-5, with 10 bases aligning to TRBD2. The J segment lost 5 bases and the V segment lost 4 bases, leaving 14 bases of the junction unmatched. Germline CDR1 reads SGHTS; CDR2 reads YDEGEE. This CDR3 region has 17 residues. This chain's CDR3 is CASSPGGASGGMETQYF. The DNA for the CDR3 is TGTGCCAGCAGCCCCGGGGGGGCTAGCGGGGGAATGGAGACCCAGTACTTC. Full variable domain (missing parts from reference TRBV5-8 and TRBJ2-5): EAGVTQSPTHLIKTRGQQATLRCSPISGHTSVYWYQQALGLGLQFLLWYDEGEERNRGNFPPRFSGRQFPNYSSELNVNALELEDSALYLCASSPGGASGGMETQYFGPGTRLLVL.